The rows below give T cell receptor beta chains drawn from one sample of a study of blood T cell repertoires in COVID-19. The protocol was immunoSEQ multiplex PCR, while the TCRdb copy is restricted to in-frame clones and leaves out a portion. Of some 140,000 clones listed, about 79% are singletons. Sequencing was done on a sample of peripheral blood. Source of these receptors: a woman aged 55 to 70 with acute or convalescent COVID-19. Each CDR3 is given with its conserved first and last residue. D genes are given only for firm matches. Only part of the rows carry a size: once, few, many, or a class if the clone is expanded.

abundance,j_gene,v_gene,d_gene,CDR3aa,CDR3nt
once,TRBJ2-2,TRBV24-1,.,CATSDHRIGELFF,TGTGCCACCAGTGACCACAGAATCGGGGAGCTGTTTTTT
.,TRBJ1-5,TRBV4-1,.,CASSQARGGGVDQPQHF,TGCGCCAGCAGCCAAGCCCGGGGCGGCGGGGTGGATCAGCCCCAGCATTTT
.,TRBJ2-7,TRBV18,TRBD1,CASSPNVGQGNYEQYF,TGTGCCAGCTCACCTAACGTGGGACAGGGTAACTACGAGCAGTACTTC
.,TRBJ1-2,TRBV28,.,CASSPMGTMDGYTF,TGTGCCAGCAGTCCAATGGGGACAATGGATGGCTACACCTTC
.,TRBJ1-5,TRBV5-1,.,CASSLEGAGNQPQHF,TGCGCCAGCAGCTTGGAAGGGGCCGGCAATCAGCCCCAGCATTTT
.,TRBJ1-2,TRBV19,.,CASSDDRGANYGYTF,TGTGCCAGTAGTGACGACAGAGGAGCTAACTATGGCTACACCTTC
.,TRBJ1-2,TRBV4-1,.,CASSQVNGFYGYTF,TGCGCCAGCAGCCAGGTTAACGGGTTCTATGGCTACACCTTC
.,TRBJ1-2,TRBV18,.,CASSPPGGSDYGYTF,TGTGCCAGCTCACCACCGGGGGGGAGCGACTATGGCTACACCTTC
.,TRBJ2-1,TRBV9,TRBD2,CASSLGRGGNNEQFF,TGTGCCAGCAGCCTCGGGAGGGGAGGTAACAATGAGCAGTTCTTC
.,TRBJ2-3,TRBV12-3/TRBV12-4,.,CASNRGPDTQYF,TGTGCCAGCAATCGGGGTCCAGATACGCAGTATTTT
.,TRBJ1-1,TRBV12-3/TRBV12-4,.,CASSAQMNTEAFF,TGTGCCAGCAGTGCCCAGATGAACACTGAAGCTTTCTTT
few,TRBJ2-1,TRBV24-1,TRBD1,CATSETGGYNNEQFF,TGTGCCACCAGTGAAACAGGGGGCTACAACAATGAGCAGTTCTTC
few,TRBJ1-6,TRBV2,TRBD1,CASSVTLYTGGNSPLHF,TGTGCCAGCAGTGTTACATTATATACAGGGGGTAATTCACCCCTCCACTTT
once,TRBJ2-5,TRBV7-9,.,CASSLGGEETQYF,TGTGCCAGCAGCTTAGGCGGGGAAGAGACCCAGTACTTC
.,TRBJ2-5,TRBV14,TRBD2,CASSQNLGGKTQYF,TGTGCCAGCAGCCAAAACCTGGGGGGGAAGACCCAGTACTTC
.,TRBJ1-4,TRBV2,.,CASSLRVGKLFF,TGTGCCAGCAGCCTTCGGGTTGGAAAACTGTTTTTT
.,TRBJ2-2,TRBV6-5,TRBD1,CASSFSGTGRVGELFF,TGTGCCAGCAGTTTTTCCGGGACAGGGAGGGTCGGGGAGCTGTTTTTT
.,TRBJ1-1,TRBV4-1,TRBD1,CASSLDRGMVNTEAFF,TGCGCCAGCAGCTTGGACAGGGGAATGGTGAACACTGAAGCTTTCTTT
.,TRBJ2-1,TRBV6-5,TRBD1,CASSNTGGNEQFF,TGTGCCAGCAGTAACACAGGGGGCAATGAGCAGTTCTTC
.,TRBJ1-1,TRBV28,TRBD1,CASSIPGTGYPEAFF,TGTGCCAGCAGTATACCCGGGACAGGGTACCCTGAAGCTTTCTTT
.,TRBJ2-5,TRBV6-5,.,CASLRGFQETQYF,TGTGCCAGCCTTCGGGGATTCCAAGAGACCCAGTACTTC
.,TRBJ1-1,TRBV5-6,.,CASSSSQKNTEAFF,TGTGCCAGCAGCTCGTCACAGAAGAACACTGAAGCTTTCTTT
.,TRBJ2-4,TRBV19,.,CASSVRGLAKNIQYF,TGTGCCAGTAGTGTTCGTGGACTAGCCAAAAACATTCAGTACTTC
.,TRBJ2-1,TRBV3-1/TRBV3-2,.,CASSQGPSYNEQFF,TGTGCCAGCAGCCAAGGGCCCTCCTACAATGAGCAGTTCTTC
.,TRBJ1-1,TRBV5-1,TRBD1,CASSLVETGGLYNTEAFF,TGCGCCAGCAGCTTGGTCGAGACAGGGGGCTTATATAACACTGAAGCTTTCTTT
.,TRBJ1-1,TRBV19,TRBD1,CATSGTGEMGLTEAFF,TGTGCCACCTCCGGGACAGGGGAGATGGGGCTCACTGAAGCTTTCTTT
.,TRBJ2-1,TRBV6-1,.,CASSASGGLLYNEQFF,TGTGCCAGCAGTGCTTCGGGGGGCCTACTCTACAATGAGCAGTTCTTC
once,TRBJ1-4,TRBV24-1,TRBD1,CATGLGQGSGTNEKLFF,TGTGCCACCGGCTTGGGACAGGGAAGTGGAACTAATGAAAAACTGTTTTTT
.,TRBJ1-5,TRBV6-6,TRBD1,CASRDTGGSWQPQHF,TGTGCCAGCAGGGATACAGGGGGCTCATGGCAGCCCCAGCATTTT
.,TRBJ2-1,TRBV9,TRBD2,CASSVSGTSGGRGHNEQFF,TGTGCCAGCAGCGTTTCCGGGACTAGCGGGGGGAGGGGGCACAATGAGCAGTTCTTC
.,TRBJ1-5,TRBV10-3,.,CAISQGIGNQPQHF,TGTGCCATCAGCCAGGGGATTGGCAATCAGCCCCAGCATTTT
.,TRBJ2-3,TRBV7-9,TRBD2,CASRWTSGGGTQYF,TGTGCCAGCAGGTGGACTAGCGGGGGGGGTACGCAGTATTTT
.,TRBJ1-2,TRBV20-1,.,CSASFGGYTF,TGCAGTGCTAGTTTTGGCGGCTACACCTTC
.,TRBJ1-4,TRBV3-1/TRBV3-2,TRBD1,CASSHASGQGFEKLFF,TGTGCCAGCAGCCACGCGTCCGGACAGGGTTTTGAAAAACTGTTTTTT
.,TRBJ2-1,TRBV28,.,CASSLPGHTRGEGFF,TGTGCCAGCAGCCTACCGGGACACACACGTGGGGAGGGGTTCTTC
.,TRBJ1-1,TRBV28,.,CASSPYAGNTEAFF,TGTGCCAGCAGTCCATATGCGGGTAATACTGAAGCTTTCTTT
.,TRBJ2-1,TRBV11-1,.,CASRPSSVGRDEQFF,TGTGCCAGCAGACCTTCTAGTGTGGGGCGAGATGAGCAGTTCTTC
few,TRBJ1-6,TRBV30,.,CAWMSSGRGPLHF,TGTGCCTGGATGTCTTCAGGGAGGGGGCCCCTCCACTTT
.,TRBJ1-1,TRBV6-5,.,CASSYSNAGGEAFF,TGTGCCAGCAGTTACTCGAATGCGGGCGGGGAAGCTTTCTTT
.,TRBJ1-1,TRBV6-5,.,CASNRITGNTEAFF,TGTGCCAGCAACAGGATCACAGGGAACACTGAAGCTTTCTTT
few,TRBJ1-5,TRBV5-6,TRBD1,CASSFTAGTGNNQPQHF,TGTGCCAGCAGTTTTACAGCCGGGACAGGGAACAATCAGCCCCAGCATTTT
.,TRBJ2-3,TRBV9,TRBD2,CASSVASGTKSTDTQYF,TGTGCCAGCAGCGTCGCTTCTGGGACTAAAAGCACAGATACGCAGTATTTT
.,TRBJ1-1,TRBV6-6,.,CASTWGQNTEAFF,TGTGCCAGCACGTGGGGCCAGAACACTGAAGCTTTCTTT
.,TRBJ1-4,TRBV5-3,.,CARSLQGRNEKLFF,TGTGCCAGAAGCTTGCAGGGGCGGAATGAAAAACTGTTTTTT
.,TRBJ2-2,TRBV2,.,CASSDSGELFF,TGTGCCAGCAGTGACTCCGGGGAGCTGTTTTTT
.,TRBJ2-4,TRBV30,TRBD1,CAWNPGTANIQYF,TGTGCCTGGAACCCTGGGACAGCCAACATTCAGTACTTC
.,TRBJ2-1,TRBV6-5,.,CASSYSFQGTYNEQFF,TGTGCCAGCAGTTACTCGTTTCAGGGAACCTACAATGAGCAGTTCTTC
.,TRBJ2-3,TRBV24-1,.,CATSKSGEETDTQYF,TGTGCCACCTCCAAGTCGGGGGAAGAGACAGATACGCAGTATTTT
once,TRBJ2-5,TRBV3-1/TRBV3-2,.,CASSSWGEETQYF,TGTGCCAGCAGTTCTTGGGGGGAGGAGACCCAGTACTTC
once,TRBJ1-1,TRBV9,.,CASSLDWDTEAFF,TGTGCCAGCAGCCTTGACTGGGACACTGAAGCTTTCTTT
.,TRBJ1-1,TRBV3-1/TRBV3-2,.,CASSYDSPNTEAFF,TGTGCCAGCAGTTACGACAGTCCGAACACTGAAGCTTTCTTT